A single sample is the source of the 18 T cell receptor beta chains below, sequenced in a study of glioma-infiltrating T cells after dendritic cell vaccination. Method: immunoSEQ multiplex PCR; TCRdb's copy keeps in-frame clones and lacks some. Altogether 95,000 to 110,000 clones are present, 81% being singletons, with the ten largest covering more than 10%. Material: blood, obtained before dendritic cell vaccination. Receptors originate from a human donor with glioblastoma.

This chain connects TRBV5-6 to TRBJ1-5; D uncertain. This CDR3 spans 15 amino acids. V lost 1 base and J 0 bases, leaving 8 bases between the germline ends. Germline assignment: CDR1 SGHDT and CDR2 YYEEEE. As DNA, the CDR3 is TGTGCCAGCAGCTTGAGTTCAGATAGCAATCAGCCCCAGCATTTT. Protein product: CASSLSSDSNQPQHF.

The V call is TRBV7-2, the J call TRBJ2-6; 8 bases line up with TRBD1. V lost 5 bases to trimming and J lost 0 bases; unmatched junction nucleotides: 9. This CDR3 is 18 amino acids long. Germline assignment: CDR1 SGHTA and CDR2 FQGNSA. The CDR3 DNA is TGTGCCAGCAGCCGATTCGGACAGGGATACTCTGGGGCCAACGTCCTGACTTTC. Translating it yields CASSRFGQGYSGANVLTF.

J is TRBJ2-7 and V is TRBV6-6; 9 nucleotides agree with TRBD1. J lost 3 bases, V lost 7 bases, and 4 bases had no gene match. This CDR3 has 13 residues. The V gene's germline CDR1 is MNHNY and CDR2 SVGAGI (reference sequence). CDR3 loop: CASTSTGGYEQYF. DNA for the CDR3: TGTGCCAGCACCTCGACAGGGGGCTACGAGCAGTACTTC.

In this sample, this clone turned up a few times. One end of the junction does not line up with germline, which may come from a read error. This chain joins TRBV7-7 and TRBJ2-5, with a tentative D call TRBD1 (6 bases). The CDR3 spans 14 residues. Per germline, CDR1 SSHAT and CDR2 FNYEAQ (reference sequence). The CDR3 bases are TGTGCTAGCAGCTTGTTTCAGGGGCAAGAGACCCAGTACTTC. Its protein is CASSLFQGQETQYF.

The V and J genes are TRBV15 and TRBJ1-2; D is possibly TRBD1 (6 bases). The V and J ends lost 1 base and 3 bases respectively, with 12 bases between them. The CDR3 runs to 15 residues. The V gene's germline CDR1 is LNHNV and CDR2 YYDKDF (reference sequence). As DNA, the CDR3 is TGTGCCACCAGCAGAGTGAGGGGGTATGACTATGGCTACACCTTC. Translated, it gives CATSRVRGYDYGYTF.

Here the CDR3 reads CATSRGAPTSGGASPFSDTQYF. CDR3 sequence (DNA): TGTGCCACCAGCAGGGGGGCCCCGACTAGCGGGGGGGCCTCGCCTTTCTCAGATACGCAGTATTTT. The rearrangement links TRBV15 to TRBJ2-3; the match to TRBD2 covers 14 bases. The CDR3 consists of 22 residues. J was trimmed by 4 bases and V by 3 bases; bases with no gene match: 21. CDR1 LNHNV and CDR2 YYDKDF come from the germline V gene (reference sequence).

CDR3 nucleotides: TGTGCCATCAGTGGGGACAGGCCTGATGGAAACACCATATATTTT. It specifies CAISGDRPDGNTIYF. V usage is TRBV10-3 and J usage is TRBJ1-3; 8 bases line up with TRBD1. Trimming at V came to 4 bases and at J to 3 bases, leaving 5 bases not matched to a gene. This CDR3 has 15 amino acids. Germline CDR1 reads ENHRY; CDR2 reads SYGVKD.

This clone was observed a handful of times. The chain links TRBV5-6 to TRBJ1-6, with D perhaps matching TRBD1 (5 bases). This CDR3 contains 15 residues. From germline, CDR1 is SGHDT and CDR2 YYEEEE. V was clipped by 0 bases and J by 8 bases, with 12 bases between them. As DNA, the CDR3 is TGTGCCAGCAGCTTGGATCAGGGCCCCCATTCACCCCTCCACTTT. The encoded protein is CASSLDQGPHSPLHF.

A few counts support this clone. The rearrangement uses TRBV7-9 and TRBJ1-4, with 8 bases that match TRBD1. The length of the CDR3 is 12 residues. Germline V gene data show CDR1 as SEHNR and CDR2 as FQNEAQ (reference sequence). J was trimmed by 11 bases and V by 3 bases; bases with no gene match: 2. The CDR3 DNA sequence: TGTGCCAGCAGCTTGGACAGGGATAAACTGTTTTTT. Encoded protein: CASSLDRDKLFF.

In the case of this clone: A far larger clone differs by one base, so this is likely a read error. The V call is TRBV9, the J call TRBJ2-1; the D gene is possibly TRBD2 (7 bases). The CDR3 sequence is 15 residues long. The germline V gene has CDR1 SGDLS and CDR2 YYNGEE. Trimming left V 6 bases short and J 7 bases short, with 20 bases between. CDR3 sequence: CASTLWGAGANEQFF. In DNA form, the CDR3 reads TGTGCCAGCACGCTTTGGGGGGCGGGGGCAAATGAGCAGTTCTTC.

This rearrangement joins TRBV5-1 to TRBJ2-1, with a tentative D call TRBD1 (7 bases). V lost 0 bases, J lost 9 bases, and 16 bases lay in between. The CDR3 runs 15 residues. Germline V gene data show CDR1 as SGHRS and CDR2 as YFSETQ. For the CDR3, the DNA is TGCGCCAGCAGCTTGGAGGCAGGGGGGCAACGTGAGCAGTTCTTC. Protein sequence: CASSLEAGGQREQFF.

J is TRBJ2-1 and V is TRBV18, with 7 bases fitting TRBD1. The germline gives CDR1 KGHSH, CDR2 LQKENI. This CDR3 spans 14 amino acids. V gave up 3 bases and J gave up 4 bases; unmatched junction bases: 3. The CDR3 protein is CASSPTGVYNEQFF. CDR3 nucleotide sequence: TGTGCCAGCTCACCTACAGGGGTATACAATGAGCAGTTCTTC.

The chain recombines TRBV4-1 with TRBJ2-4; TRBD2 agrees at 8 bases. With V trimmed by 6 bases and J by 2 bases, 9 bases remained unmatched. This CDR3 is 16 amino acids long. CDR1 and CDR2 from the germline V gene are MGHRA and YSYEKL. The CDR3 DNA reads TGCGCCAGCAGTCCCCGGGGGGGTGTCACCAAAAACATTCAGTACTTC. Its translation: CASSPRGGVTKNIQYF.

CDR3 amino acids: CASSVRGLNTEAFF. In DNA, the CDR3 is TGTGCCAGCAGCGTCAGGGGGCTGAACACTGAAGCTTTCTTT. This chain uses TRBV9 with TRBJ1-1; the match to TRBD1 covers 8 bases. V lost 2 bases and J lost 0; bases outside the gene matches: 0. Germline values: CDR1 SGDLS, CDR2 YYNGEE. This CDR3 contains 14 residues.

This clone showed up just once. The V gene is TRBV30, the J gene TRBJ1-6; D not resolved. From germline, CDR1 is GTSNPN and CDR2 SVGIG (reference sequence). This CDR3 spans 14 amino acids. V lost 7 bases to trimming and J lost 9 bases, with 19 bases between them. CDR3 loop: CAYRVGVAVSPLHF. CDR3 DNA: TGTGCCTACCGGGTCGGGGTCGCGGTTTCACCCCTCCACTTT.

V usage is TRBV6-1 and J usage is TRBJ1-6, with TRBD1 matching 7 bases. Germline V gene lookup returns CDR1 MNHNS and CDR2 SASEGT. The CDR3 loop spans 15 amino acids. Trimming took 1 base from V and 6 from J; bases not matched to a gene: 3. This CDR3 is CASSEGPGGNSPLHF. The CDR3 DNA follows: TGTGCCAGCAGTGAAGGACCAGGGGGTAATTCACCCCTCCACTTT.

The CDR3 DNA follows: TGTGCCATCAGCGAAATCTCGACAGGGGACATGGGCTACACCTTC. This codes for CAISEISTGDMGYTF. The chain couples TRBV10-3 to TRBJ1-2; 8 nucleotides agree with TRBD1. Looked up from germline, CDR1 is ENHRY and CDR2 is SYGVKD. Germline trimming cut 6 bases from V and 8 bases from J; bases unmatched to any gene: 14. The CDR3 covers 15 residues.

The rearrangement uses TRBV6-1 and TRBJ1-2, with 7 bases fitting TRBD1. This CDR3 region has 13 residues. Per the germline V gene, CDR1 is MNHNS and CDR2 is SASEGT. J gave up 6 bases and V 5 bases, and 6 bases lay outside the gene matches. CDR3: CASSSSRGDGYTF. The CDR3 DNA reads as TGTGCCAGCAGTTCCAGCAGGGGGGATGGCTACACCTTC.